This T cell receptor (beta chain) derives from a study of CD4 T cells in relation to SARS-CoV-2 and coronaviruses. Study at large: After roughly 9 days of antigen culture, PBMC TCR beta CDR3s were sequenced. Median patient age was approximately 40 years, spanning 21 to 72 years. The HLA restriction of the shared crossreactive spike epitopes was mapped.

Profiled with immunoSEQ multiplex PCR; TCRdb holds only in-frame clones, not every one. The sample lists about 36,000 clones; approximately 80% were seen once. Overall study results and limits: Each donor contributed either pre-pandemic or post-infection samples, not both.

Of note for this clone: The antigen is not known.

J gave up 2 bases and V 2 bases, and 6 bases lay outside the gene matches. The CDR3 loop spans 15 amino acids. Germline V lookup: CDR1 MNHEY, CDR2 SMNVEV (reference sequence). This receptor was taken from an adult with COVID-19. The source material was naive CD4+ T cells from PBMCs, cultured in vitro. The sample's subset: naive CD4+ T cells isolated by negative enrichment. This chain connects TRBV27 to TRBJ2-7; 7 bases align to TRBD2. CDR3 in amino acids: CASSLGLAVPYEQYF. The CDR3 bases are TGTGCCAGCAGTTTAGGGCTAGCGGTCCCCTACGAGCAGTACTTC.